This T cell receptor (beta chain) was recorded in a study of blood T cell repertoires in COVID-19. As for the study in general: The United States, Italy and Spain provided the acute and convalescent COVID-19 samples.

Participants' own reports of clinical history determined their cohort assignment. Recovery meant two consecutive negative NP/OP PCR tests, professional clearance, or resolved symptoms. Using immunoSEQ multiplex PCR, the repertoire was profiled, and TCRdb retains in-frame clones only, with some absent. The sample includes about 160,000 clones, roughly 80% seen only once; the top ten take around 3.7%. Germline CDR1 is SNHLY and CDR2 is FYNNEI. The CDR3 covers 14 residues. The J segment lost 2 bases and the V segment lost 7 bases, leaving 5 bases of the junction unmatched. The sequence came from a woman aged 55-70 years who had recovered from COVID-19. The chain uses TRBV2 and TRBJ2-7; 10 positions match TRBD1. Specimen: PBMCs or T cells enriched from blood (not recorded which). CDR3 DNA sequence: TGTGCCAGCACGGGACAGGGGCGCACCTACGAGCAGTACTTC. The encoded protein is CASTGQGRTYEQYF.